The 27 T cell receptor beta chains given below trace back to one sample, sequenced in a study of blood T cell repertoires in COVID-19. Sequencing was performed with immunoSEQ multiplex PCR; in TCRdb, only in-frame clones are kept and a portion is missing. The sample includes approximately 290,000 clones, around 90% seen only once; the top ten take roughly 2.3%. The specimen was peripheral blood. Receptors originate from a man between 18 and 29 years old with active or convalescent COVID-19.

The chain links TRBV4-1 to TRBJ2-7, with 9 bases matching TRBD1. Germline CDR1 is MGHRA and CDR2 is YSYEKL. The CDR3 is made up of 15 amino acids. The ends lost 0 bases at V and 4 bases at J; junction bases unmatched: 4. The CDR3 spells CASSQDNRGLYEQYF. In DNA form, the CDR3 reads TGCGCCAGCAGCCAAGATAACAGGGGGCTTTACGAGCAGTACTTC.

The chain carries TRBV28 and TRBJ2-3; 15 bases match TRBD2. The CDR3 is 18 amino acids. CDR1 and CDR2 from the germline V gene are MDHEN and SYDVKM. Losses at the gene ends were 1 base for V and 1 base for J; bases not matched to a gene: 3. The DNA of the CDR3 is TGTGCCAGCAGTTTATTGGGACTAGCGGGGGGACGCACAGATACGCAGTATTTT. This sequence encodes CASSLLGLAGGRTDTQYF. Filled out from reference TRBV28 and TRBJ2-3, the complete variable domain reads DVKVTQSSRYLVKRTGEKVFLECVQDMDHENMFWYRQDPGLGLRLIYFSYDVKMKEKGDIPEGYSVSREKKERFSLILESASTNQTSMYLCASSLLGLAGGRTDTQYFGPGTRLTVL.

The chain couples TRBV6-5 to TRBJ1-5; D is perhaps TRBD1 (5 bases). V shed 5 bases and J shed 3 bases, with 8 bases lying between them. The CDR3 has 13 amino acids. Germline CDR1 MNHEY, CDR2 SVGAGI. CDR3 DNA sequence: TGTGCCAGCAGTAGGGGCAACAATCAGCCCCAGCATTTT. Its protein product is CASSRGNNQPQHF.

With regard to this clone: The germline gene is not matched at one end of the junction; a read error may be the cause. This sequence joins TRBV24-1 and TRBJ2-5; 9 bases agree with TRBD2. The CDR3 consists of 15 residues. Germline CDR1 KGHDR, CDR2 SFDVKD. The CDR3 region has the DNA TGTGCCACCTGTGACCCGGCGGGGGGGGACGAGACCCAGTACTTC. Translating gives CATCDPAGGDETQYF.

The chain links TRBV7-8 to TRBJ2-7, with D unclear. The CDR3 has 13 residues. Trimming cost V 6 bases and J 6 bases, with 15 bases left between them. Germline V gives CDR1 SGHVS, CDR2 FQNEAQ. CDR3 in amino acids: CASSQVPRAEQYF. Written as DNA, the CDR3 is TGTGCCAGCAGTCAAGTGCCTCGAGCCGAGCAGTACTTC.

This chain links TRBV25-1 with TRBJ1-4; 9 positions match TRBD1. With V trimmed by 5 bases and J by 8 bases, 9 bases remained unmatched. Germline V lookup: CDR1 MGHDK, CDR2 SYGVNS. CDR3 size: 15 residues. The CDR3 loop reads CASSWSGTGNEKLFF. The CDR3 DNA sequence: TGTGCCAGCAGTTGGTCCGGGACAGGGAACGAAAAACTGTTTTTT.

This chain connects TRBV7-6 to TRBJ2-3, with D unclear. Germline V CDR1 and CDR2: SGHVS, FNYEAQ. Trimming cost V 3 bases and J 2 bases, with 12 bases left between them. The length of the CDR3 is 15 residues. CDR3 loop: CASSFGGDNTDTQYF. The DNA of the CDR3 is TGTGCCAGCAGCTTTGGCGGAGATAACACAGATACGCAGTATTTT.

The V and J genes are TRBV2 and TRBJ2-7; TRBD2 matches 14 bases. The CDR3 consists of 16 residues. Germline trimming cut 11 bases from V and 3 bases from J; bases unmatched to any gene: 12. Germline values: CDR1 SNHLY, CDR2 FYNNEI. CDR3 sequence: CAGDSGTSGGDYEQYF. CDR3 coding DNA: TGTGCCGGGGATTCCGGGACTAGCGGGGGCGACTACGAGCAGTACTTC.

This rearrangement joins TRBV6-5 to TRBJ1-1; D unclear. This CDR3 is built from 11 residues. Per the germline V gene, CDR1 is MNHEY and CDR2 is SVGAGI. V gave up 8 bases and J gave up 4 bases, with 8 bases separating them. The CDR3 protein is CASVRGTEAFF. CDR3 DNA sequence: TGTGCCAGCGTCCGAGGCACTGAAGCTTTCTTT.

This chain links TRBV7-9 with TRBJ2-1; 12 positions agree with TRBD2. The V segment lost 2 bases and the J segment 9 bases; nucleotides outside the gene matches: 8. CDR1 is SEHNR and CDR2 is FQNEAQ in the germline V gene (reference sequence). This CDR3 is built from 16 residues. CDR3 DNA sequence: TGTGCCAGCAGCTTAAGTACTAGCGGGAGGAGAGGTGAGCAGTTCTTC. The encoded protein is CASSLSTSGRRGEQFF.

The chain uses TRBV11-2 and TRBJ2-7, with D maybe TRBD1 (6 bases). CDR1 and CDR2 (germline): SGHAT, FQNNGV. CDR3 size: 16 residues. Between the trimmed V and J ends, which lost 5 bases and 0 bases, there was a span of 17 bases. The CDR3, as DNA: TGTGCCAGCAGCCCCCTCCAGGGGATCAGCTCCTACGAGCAGTACTTC. This encodes CASSPLQGISSYEQYF.

The chain couples TRBV24-1 to TRBJ2-7, with D possibly matching TRBD2 (6 bases). V was trimmed by 4 bases and J by 7 bases, leaving 10 bases between them. In germline, CDR1 is KGHDR, CDR2 SFDVKD. The CDR3 has 12 residues. CDR3 sequence (DNA): TGTGCCACCAGTGACCGCGGGGTAGAGCAGTACTTC. Residues: CATSDRGVEQYF.

This clone has only a few counts. The V and J genes are TRBV6-6 and TRBJ2-7, with a possible D match to TRBD1 (6 bases). Germline V gene data show CDR1 as MNHNY and CDR2 as SVGAGI (reference sequence). Between the trimmed V and J ends, which lost 2 bases and 3 bases, there was a span of 11 bases. This CDR3 contains 14 residues. The CDR3 region is CASSYRQVDYEQYF. DNA of the CDR3: TGTGCCAGCAGTTACAGACAGGTAGACTACGAGCAGTACTTC.

V usage is TRBV6-5 and J usage is TRBJ1-2; 9 bases line up with TRBD1. Per germline, CDR1 MNHEY and CDR2 SVGAGI. Losses at the gene ends were 2 bases for V and 8 bases for J; bases not matched to a gene: 6. This CDR3 has 14 amino acids. The CDR3 spells CASSYVQGARGYTF. CDR3 coding DNA: TGTGCCAGCAGTTACGTACAGGGGGCGCGGGGCTACACCTTC.

This clone was recorded a few times. The chain links TRBV27 to TRBJ1-6, with D unresolved. Germline-derived CDR1 and CDR2 are MNHEY and SMNVEV (reference sequence). The ends were cut back, 5 bases at V and 0 bases at J, with 8 bases in the middle. The CDR3 is made up of 15 amino acids. For the CDR3, the DNA is TGTGCCAGCAGTCCCCACATCTCCTATAATTCACCCCTCCACTTT. Translated: CASSPHISYNSPLHF.

This rearrangement joins TRBV28 to TRBJ2-4; the match to TRBD1 covers 7 bases. Germline-derived CDR1 and CDR2 are MDHEN and SYDVKM. Trimming at V came to 2 bases and at J to 8 bases, leaving 18 bases not matched to a gene. The CDR3 runs 18 residues. The CDR3: CASSLIGTVGGSGDIQYF. The DNA for the CDR3 is TGTGCCAGCAGTTTAATCGGGACAGTGGGTGGAAGTGGGGACATTCAGTACTTC.

The genes are TRBV4-1 and TRBJ1-5; 9 nucleotides align to TRBD1. This CDR3 has 16 amino acids. The germline V gene encodes CDR1 MGHRA and CDR2 YSYEKL. V trimming: 0 bases; J trimming: 2 bases; junction bases outside the gene matches: 2. DNA for the CDR3: TGCGCCAGCAGCCAAGAACAGGGGGCTGGCAATCAGCCCCAGCATTTT. Encoded protein: CASSQEQGAGNQPQHF.

V and J are TRBV7-8 and TRBJ2-2; D gene ambiguous. This CDR3 has 16 residues. Trimming left V 2 bases short and J 1 base short, with 11 bases between. Germline CDR1 SGHVS, CDR2 FQNEAQ. Written as DNA, the CDR3 is TGTGCCAGCAGCTTAATGAGTAGAGTGAACACCGGGGAGCTGTTTTTT. This encodes CASSLMSRVNTGELFF. Filled out from reference TRBV7-8 and TRBJ2-2, the complete variable domain reads GAGVSQSPRYKVAKRGQDVALRCDPISGHVSLFWYQQALGQGPEFLTYFQNEAQLDKSGLPSDRFFAERPEGSVSTLKIQRTQQEDSAVYLCASSLMSRVNTGELFFGEGSRLTVL.

The rearrangement uses TRBV5-6 and TRBJ2-3; no definite D call. There are 16 residues in the CDR3. Per the germline V gene, CDR1 is SGHDT and CDR2 is YYEEEE. The V end was cut by 0 bases, the J end by 2 bases, with 13 bases between. The DNA of the CDR3 is TGTGCCAGCAGCTTGGACAGTAGGTTCCACACAGATACGCAGTATTTT. It codes for CASSLDSRFHTDTQYF.

This chain joins TRBV6-5 and TRBJ1-6; the D is unclear. Trimming took off 1 base at V and 7 bases at J, with 11 bases between the two ends. There are 15 residues in the CDR3. The germline gives CDR1 MNHEY, CDR2 SVGAGI. The CDR3 loop is CASSYYSRGNSPLHF. The CDR3 DNA sequence: TGTGCCAGCAGTTACTATTCCCGCGGCAATTCACCCCTCCACTTT.

The chain carries TRBV9 and TRBJ2-1; 8 bases are shared with TRBD2. Per germline, CDR1 SGDLS and CDR2 YYNGEE. Germline trimming cut 0 bases from V and 9 bases from J; bases unmatched to any gene: 8. There are 15 residues in the CDR3. This CDR3 reads CASSVESGGFGEQFF. Written as DNA, the CDR3 is TGTGCCAGCAGCGTAGAAAGCGGGGGATTTGGTGAGCAGTTCTTC.

This clone came up once. CDR3: CASSPRTVQGAADTQYF. CDR3 DNA sequence: TGCGCCAGCAGCCCCCGGACCGTACAGGGGGCGGCAGATACGCAGTATTTT. The rearrangement joins TRBV4-3 to TRBJ2-3; TRBD1 matches 9 bases. CDR1 and CDR2 from the germline V gene are LGHNA and YSLEER. V was clipped by 4 bases and J by 4 bases; unmatched bases: 12. CDR3 length equals 17 residues.

The genes are TRBV11-3 and TRBJ2-5; 7 bases are a match to TRBD1. Germline lookup yields CDR1 SGHNT and CDR2 YENEEA. This CDR3 region has 13 residues. V lost 5 bases and J lost 3; bases outside the gene matches: 3. The CDR3 DNA follows: TGTGCCAGCAGCATAACAGGGGAAGAGACCCAGTACTTC. This translates into CASSITGEETQYF.

V is TRBV21-1 and J is TRBJ1-4; the table assigns TRBD1, which was not confirmed against the DNA. TRBV21-1 is a pseudogene locus. This CDR3 contains 15 residues. The CDR3 DNA is TGTGCCAGCAGCAGATCAGGGGCCACTAATGAAAAACTGTTTTTT. This encodes CASSRSGATNEKLFF.

This clone turned up a few times. The CDR3 region has the DNA TGTGCCAGCAGCCAGCTCGGAGGACTAGCGACCTACAATGAGCAGTTCTTC. Protein: CASSQLGGLATYNEQFF. The V gene is TRBV3-1 (or the pseudogene TRBV3-2), the J gene TRBJ2-1, with 9 bases lining up with TRBD2. The V segment lost 3 bases and the J segment 2 bases; nucleotides outside the gene matches: 8. The CDR3 consists of 17 residues. Germline CDR1 and CDR2: LGHDT and YNNKEL (reference sequence).

V gene TRBV18 combines with J gene TRBJ1-1; D gene ambiguous. CDR3 length: 15 residues. Per germline, CDR1 KGHSH and CDR2 LQKENI. The V and J ends lost 3 bases and 2 bases respectively, with 13 bases between them. The CDR3 is CASSPAERYNTEAFF. The CDR3 bases are TGTGCCAGCTCACCCGCGGAGAGGTATAACACTGAAGCTTTCTTT.

The chain combines TRBV14 with TRBJ2-2; TRBD1 agrees at 7 bases. The CDR3 is 16 amino acids. Trimming took 5 bases from V and 5 from J; bases not matched to a gene: 11. The germline CDR1 and CDR2 sequences are SGHDN and FVKESK. The CDR3 region is CASSNRGSKRTGELFF. The CDR3 DNA sequence: TGTGCCAGCAGCAACAGGGGATCCAAGAGAACCGGGGAGCTGTTTTTT.